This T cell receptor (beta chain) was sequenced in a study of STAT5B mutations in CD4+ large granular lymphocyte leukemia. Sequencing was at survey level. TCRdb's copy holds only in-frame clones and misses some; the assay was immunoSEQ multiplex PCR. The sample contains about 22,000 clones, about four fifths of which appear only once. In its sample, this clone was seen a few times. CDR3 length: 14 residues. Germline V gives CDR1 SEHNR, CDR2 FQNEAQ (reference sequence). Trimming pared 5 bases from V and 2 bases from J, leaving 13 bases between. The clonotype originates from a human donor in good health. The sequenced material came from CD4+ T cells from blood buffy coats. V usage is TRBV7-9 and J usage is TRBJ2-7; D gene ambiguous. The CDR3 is CASSRSDGPYEQYF. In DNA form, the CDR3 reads TGTGCCAGCAGCCGTTCCGACGGTCCCTACGAGCAGTACTTC.